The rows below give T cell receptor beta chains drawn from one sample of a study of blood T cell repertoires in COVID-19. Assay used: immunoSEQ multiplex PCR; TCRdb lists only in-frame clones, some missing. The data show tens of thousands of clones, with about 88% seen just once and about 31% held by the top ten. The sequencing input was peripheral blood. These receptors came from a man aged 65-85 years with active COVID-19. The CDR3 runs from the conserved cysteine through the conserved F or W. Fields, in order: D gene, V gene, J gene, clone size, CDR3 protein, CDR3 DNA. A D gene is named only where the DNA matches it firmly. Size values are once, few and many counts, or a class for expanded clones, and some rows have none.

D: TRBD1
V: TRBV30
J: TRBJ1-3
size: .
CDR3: CAWSVGHLRTGGFGNTIYF
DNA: TGTGCCTGGAGTGTTGGGCATTTAAGGACAGGGGGCTTTGGAAACACCATATATTTT

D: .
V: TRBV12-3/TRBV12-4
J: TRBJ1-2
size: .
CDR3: CASSSDSSYGYTF
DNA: TGTGCCAGCAGTTCGGACAGTAGCTATGGCTACACCTTC

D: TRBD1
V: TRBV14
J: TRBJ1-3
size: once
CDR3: CASSPYGTAGNTIYF
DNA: TGTGCCAGCAGCCCATACGGGACAGCTGGAAACACCATATATTTT

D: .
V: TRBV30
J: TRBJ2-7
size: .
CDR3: CAWSPGTSPYEQYF
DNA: TGTGCCTGGAGTCCAGGGACTTCTCCCTACGAGCAGTACTTC

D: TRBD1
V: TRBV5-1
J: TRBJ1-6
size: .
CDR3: CASSLRTGANNSPLHF
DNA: TGCGCCAGCAGCTTGCGTACAGGGGCCAATAATTCACCCCTCCACTTT

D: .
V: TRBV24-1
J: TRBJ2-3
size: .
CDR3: CATSVRSTDTQYF
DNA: TGTGCCACCAGTGTCCGGAGCACAGATACGCAGTATTTT

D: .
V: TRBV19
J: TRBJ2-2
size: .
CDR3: CASSISANTGELFF
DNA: TGTGCCAGTAGTATATCCGCGAACACCGGGGAGCTGTTTTTT

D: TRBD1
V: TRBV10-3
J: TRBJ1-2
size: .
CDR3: CAISATAGQGAINYGYTF
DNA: TGTGCCATCAGTGCAACCGCGGGACAGGGGGCGATTAACTATGGCTACACCTTC

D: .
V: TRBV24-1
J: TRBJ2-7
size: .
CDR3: CATSPHSGGPYEQYF
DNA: TGTGCCACCAGTCCCCATTCGGGGGGCCCTTACGAGCAGTACTTC

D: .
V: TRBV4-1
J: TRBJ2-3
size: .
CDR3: CASSPREDTQYF
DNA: TGCGCCAGCAGCCCCAGGGAAGATACGCAGTATTTT

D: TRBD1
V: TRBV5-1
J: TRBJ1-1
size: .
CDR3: CASSLQGIEAFF
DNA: TGCGCCAGCAGCTTACAGGGGATTGAAGCTTTCTTT

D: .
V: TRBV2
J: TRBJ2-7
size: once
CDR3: CASSEGRSLVVAYEQYF
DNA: TGTGCCAGCAGTGAGGGGCGTTCTTTGGTTGTAGCCTACGAGCAGTACTTC

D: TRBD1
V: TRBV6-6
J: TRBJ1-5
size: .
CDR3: CASSLRGWIGNQPQHF
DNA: TGTGCCAGCAGCCTCAGGGGGTGGATTGGCAATCAGCCCCAGCATTTT

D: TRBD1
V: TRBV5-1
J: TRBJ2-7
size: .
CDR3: CASSHRTGTGYGEQYF
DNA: TGCGCCAGCAGCCACAGGACCGGGACAGGGTATGGCGAGCAGTACTTC

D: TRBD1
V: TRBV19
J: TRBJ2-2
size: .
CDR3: CASSIDVRGRDTGELFF
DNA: TGTGCCAGTAGTATAGATGTCAGGGGGCGCGACACCGGGGAGCTGTTTTTT

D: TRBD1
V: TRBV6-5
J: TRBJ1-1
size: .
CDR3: CASSPSGQGYTEAFF
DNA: TGTGCCAGCAGTCCCTCGGGACAGGGGTACACTGAAGCTTTCTTT

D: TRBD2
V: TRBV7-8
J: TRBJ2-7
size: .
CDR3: CASRLAGGPYEQYF
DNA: TGTGCCAGCAGACTAGCGGGGGGCCCCTACGAGCAGTACTTC

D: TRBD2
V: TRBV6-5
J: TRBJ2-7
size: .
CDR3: CASSRGTSGFHEQYF
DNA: TGTGCCAGCAGCAGGGGGACTAGCGGCTTCCACGAGCAGTACTTC

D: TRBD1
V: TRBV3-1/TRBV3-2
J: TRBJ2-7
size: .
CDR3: CASSQLQGNEQYF
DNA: TGTGCCAGCAGCCAACTACAGGGGAACGAGCAGTACTTC

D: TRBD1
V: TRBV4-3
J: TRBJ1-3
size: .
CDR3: CASSQRDRGYGNTIYF
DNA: TGCGCCAGCAGCCAGAGGGACAGGGGTTATGGAAACACCATATATTTT

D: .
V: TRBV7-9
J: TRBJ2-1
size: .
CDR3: CASSSPLGSPYNEQFF
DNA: TGTGCCAGCAGCTCCCCTTTAGGGAGCCCCTACAATGAGCAGTTCTTC

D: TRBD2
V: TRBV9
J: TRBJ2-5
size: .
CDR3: CASSVPSGRGVVETQYF
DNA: TGTGCCAGCAGCGTTCCTAGCGGGAGGGGTGTCGTGGAGACCCAGTACTTC

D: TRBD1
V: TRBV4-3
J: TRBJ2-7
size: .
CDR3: CASSQGQGGAFSYEQYF
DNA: TGCGCCAGCAGCCAAGGACAGGGGGGGGCCTTCTCCTACGAGCAGTACTTC

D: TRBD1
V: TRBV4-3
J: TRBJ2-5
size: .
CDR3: CASSPRQGNLPQETQYF
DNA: TGCGCCAGCAGCCCCCGACAGGGGAATTTACCCCAAGAGACCCAGTACTTC

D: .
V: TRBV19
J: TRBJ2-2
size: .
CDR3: CASQRGPNTGELFF
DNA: TGTGCCAGTCAAAGGGGCCCAAACACCGGGGAGCTGTTTTTT

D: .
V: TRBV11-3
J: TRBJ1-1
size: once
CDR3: CASSLGPLGGCEAFF
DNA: TGTGCCAGCAGCTTAGGGCCCCTGGGAGGTTGTGAAGCTTTCTTT

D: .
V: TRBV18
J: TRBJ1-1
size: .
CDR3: CASSVGETEAFF
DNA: TGTGCCAGCTCAGTGGGAGAGACTGAAGCTTTCTTT

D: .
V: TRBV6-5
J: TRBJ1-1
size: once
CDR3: CASSPQPQGTEAFF
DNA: TGTGCCAGCAGTCCACAGCCGCAGGGCACTGAAGCTTTCTTT

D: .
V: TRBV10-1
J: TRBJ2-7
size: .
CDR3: CAHKVPDERSYF
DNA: TGCGCCCACAAGGTCCCCGACGAGCGGTCCTACTTC